Below are 28 T cell receptor beta chains sequenced from a single sample in a study of cytomegalovirus exposure and HLA in healthy donors. This PCR relied on a set of 60 Vbeta primers and 13 Jbeta primers. Measured with immunoSEQ multiplex PCR; TCRdb has only the in-frame clones, and not every one. This table has over 40,000 clones, 77% appearing once. Sequenced: PBMCs. The receptors come from a woman between 35 and 50 years old in good health and CMV-seropositive.

This chain joins TRBV4-1 and TRBJ2-3, with 8 bases that match TRBD2. Germline lookup yields CDR1 MGHRA and CDR2 YSYEKL. After removal of 0 bases from V and 11 bases from J, the junction contained 10 bases not matched to a gene. This CDR3 spans 15 amino acids. CDR3 sequence reads: CASSQDSGDSEGQYF. CDR3 nucleotide sequence: TGCGCCAGCAGCCAAGATAGCGGGGACTCCGAGGGGCAGTATTTT.

This clone was seen more than once but under ten times. The J gene is TRBJ2-7, the V gene TRBV2; 8 positions match TRBD2. This CDR3 is built from 13 residues. In germline, CDR1 is SNHLY, CDR2 FYNNEI. The V gene end was trimmed by 1 base and the J gene end by 4 bases; junction bases not matched to a gene: 0. As DNA, the CDR3 is TGTGCCAGCAGTGAAGAGCGGGGGTACGAGCAGTACTTC. As protein: CASSEERGYEQYF. Using reference TRBV2 and TRBJ2-7 for the parts outside the CDR3, the full variable domain is EPEVTQTPSHQVTQMGQEVILRCVPISNHLYFYWYRQILGQKVEFLVSFYNNEISEKSEIFDDQFSVERPDGSNFTLKIRSTKLEDSAMYFCASSEERGYEQYFGPGTRLTVT.

This clone was seen just once. The chain joins TRBV4-1 to TRBJ1-2, with D possibly being TRBD1 (6 bases). Trimming shortened V by 5 bases and J by 4 bases, and 11 bases separated the two germline ends. The length of the CDR3 is 13 residues. Germline CDR1 and CDR2: MGHRA and YSYEKL. The CDR3 DNA sequence: TGCGCCAGCAGCAAACAGGGCTCCTATGGCTACACCTTC. This sequence encodes CASSKQGSYGYTF.

This rearrangement joins TRBV6-5 to TRBJ2-3, with TRBD2 matching 11 bases. Germline V CDR1 and CDR2: MNHEY, SVGAGI. With V trimmed by 5 bases and J by 7 bases, 5 bases remained unmatched. This CDR3 is built from 14 residues. The CDR3 DNA reads TGTGCCAGCAGTGTTAGCGGGGGGGCCTATACGCAGTATTTT. It translates to CASSVSGGAYTQYF.

The J gene is TRBJ1-1, the V gene TRBV15; D call uncertain. V shed 1 base and J shed 6 bases, with 18 bases lying between them. The V gene's germline CDR1 is LNHNV and CDR2 YYDKDF (reference sequence). This CDR3 is 16 amino acids long. In nucleotides, the CDR3 is TGTGCCACCAGCAGAGGCGGAGGGAGGGTCCGGGCTGAAGCTTTCTTT. Protein sequence: CATSRGGGRVRAEAFF. Using reference TRBV15 and TRBJ1-1 for the parts outside the CDR3, the full variable domain is DAMVIQNPRYQVTQFGKPVTLSCSQTLNHNVMYWYQQKSSQAPKLLFHYYDKDFNNEADTPDNFQSRRPNTSFCFLDIRSPGLGDTAMYLCATSRGGGRVRAEAFFGQGTRLTVV.

The rearrangement links TRBV5-1 to TRBJ2-3; 8 nucleotides align to TRBD2. Germline CDR1 SGHRS, CDR2 YFSETQ. Trimming cost V 3 bases and J 2 bases; bases outside gene matches: 8. The CDR3 has 16 amino acids. For the CDR3, the DNA is TGCGCCAGCAGCTGGGGTAGCGGGGAGCCCACAGATACGCAGTATTTT. As protein: CASSWGSGEPTDTQYF. Drawing the rest from reference TRBV5-1 and TRBJ2-3, the complete variable domain is KAGVTQTPRYLIKTRGQQVTLSCSPISGHRSVSWYQQTPGQGLQFLFEYFSETQRNKGNFPGRFSGRQFSNSRSEMNVSTLELGDSALYLCASSWGSGEPTDTQYFGPGTRLTVL.

The CDR3, as DNA: TGTGCCAGCAGCCCCCGACAGGGTAACTACAATGAGCAGTTCTTC. Protein: CASSPRQGNYNEQFF. V gene TRBV7-9 combines with J gene TRBJ2-1; 7 positions match TRBD1. With 5 bases clipped from V and 3 bases from J, the junction kept 7 bases outside the gene matches. Germline values: CDR1 SEHNR, CDR2 FQNEAQ (reference sequence). CDR3 length equals 15 residues.

The table lists this clone with a count of one. The chain couples TRBV15 to TRBJ1-4; TRBD1 matches 8 bases. The CDR3 consists of 15 residues. Germline CDR1 is LNHNV and CDR2 is YYDKDF (reference sequence). The ends lost 7 bases at V and 0 bases at J; junction bases unmatched: 4. The CDR3 nucleotides are TGTGCCACCACCAAGGACAGGGCAACTAATGAAAAACTGTTTTTT. Translated, it gives CATTKDRATNEKLFF. The entire variable domain, with the rest obtained from reference TRBV15 and TRBJ1-4, is as follows: DAMVIQNPRYQVTQFGKPVTLSCSQTLNHNVMYWYQQKSSQAPKLLFHYYDKDFNNEADTPDNFQSRRPNTSFCFLDIRSPGLGDTAMYLCATTKDRATNEKLFFGSGTQLSVL.

This chain uses TRBV11-2 with TRBJ2-2, with 10 nucleotides matching TRBD2. Germline assignment: CDR1 SGHAT and CDR2 FQNNGV. The CDR3 totals 15 residues. V dropped 6 bases and J dropped 8; count of bases not matched to a gene: 9. CDR3 region: CASSFTSGVGGELFF. The CDR3 region has the DNA TGTGCCAGCAGTTTTACTAGCGGGGTTGGTGGGGAGCTGTTTTTT.

The chain is built from TRBV29-1 and TRBJ1-1; D gene uncertain. Trimming left V 4 bases short and J 5 bases short, with 11 bases between. Germline lookup yields CDR1 SQVTM and CDR2 ANQGSEA. This CDR3 is 12 amino acids long. The CDR3 DNA sequence: TGCAGCGTTGTTGGGCATAATACTGAAGCTTTCTTT. The encoded protein is CSVVGHNTEAFF.

The V and J genes are TRBV11-2 and TRBJ2-3; TRBD2 is a possible D gene (6 bases). Germline values: CDR1 SGHAT, CDR2 FQNNGV. The germline V and J ends were trimmed by 5 bases and 1 base, with 19 bases remaining between them. The CDR3 sequence is 17 residues long. CDR3 protein: CASSTQLPSARTDTQYF. The CDR3, as DNA: TGTGCCAGCAGCACGCAATTACCTAGCGCTCGCACAGATACGCAGTATTTT.

The table lists this clone with a count of one. V and J are TRBV4-1 and TRBJ1-3; the D gene is possibly TRBD1 (5 bases). The germline V gene encodes CDR1 MGHRA and CDR2 YSYEKL. Trimming stripped 1 base from V and 4 bases from J, with 11 bases between. This CDR3 comprises 15 residues. CDR3 protein: CASSQAQGGGNTIYF. The CDR3 coding sequence is TGCGCCAGCAGCCAAGCCCAGGGCGGCGGAAACACCATATATTTT.

This clone was seen just once. This rearrangement joins TRBV11-2 to TRBJ1-4; D is unresolved. The CDR3 is 15 amino acids. Germline CDR1 is SGHAT and CDR2 is FQNNGV. The V and J ends lost 8 bases and 4 bases respectively, with 17 bases between them. The CDR3 region is CASRRAGSLNEKLFF. The CDR3 nucleotides read TGTGCCAGCCGGAGGGCGGGCTCCCTTAATGAAAAACTGTTTTTT.

V gene TRBV6-1 combines with J gene TRBJ1-5; D remains unclear. V gave up 5 bases and J gave up 0 bases, with 11 bases separating them. The CDR3 has 15 amino acids. Germline values: CDR1 MNHNS, CDR2 SASEGT. CDR3 coding DNA: TGTGCCAGCAGTTTTCAAGGAGCTAGCAATCAGCCCCAGCATTTT. Amino acid sequence: CASSFQGASNQPQHF.

This sequence joins TRBV18 and TRBJ1-1; TRBD1 matches at 7 bases. Trimming removed 3 bases from V and 9 bases from J; junction bases left unmatched: 10. The CDR3 has 14 amino acids. The germline V gene has CDR1 KGHSH and CDR2 LQKENI. The CDR3 DNA is TGTGCCAGCTCACCGGCTCTTTTACAGGGGCAAGCTTTCTTT. It codes for CASSPALLQGQAFF.

This chain joins TRBV28 and TRBJ2-7; D is unresolved. The CDR3 covers 12 residues. Per the germline V gene, CDR1 is MDHEN and CDR2 is SYDVKM. The ends were cut back, 2 bases at V and 6 bases at J, with 8 bases in the middle. CDR3 sequence reads: CASSLHPGEQYF. The CDR3 DNA follows: TGTGCCAGCAGTTTACATCCGGGCGAGCAGTACTTC.

V and J are TRBV20-1 and TRBJ1-1; possibly TRBD1 for D (5 bases). This CDR3 has 10 residues. CDR1 and CDR2 (germline): DFQATT, SNEGSKA (reference sequence). The V gene lost 5 bases and the J gene lost 9 bases, with 10 bases spanning the gap. CDR3 loop: CSARGTQAFF. The CDR3 region has the DNA TGCAGTGCTCGTGGGACTCAAGCTTTCTTT.

This rearrangement joins TRBV19 to TRBJ1-2; D gene ambiguous. Germline loops: CDR1 LNHDA, CDR2 SQIVND (reference sequence). Trimming removed 3 bases from V and 6 bases from J, with 8 bases in between. The CDR3 loop spans 12 amino acids. DNA of the CDR3: TGTGCCAGTAGTATGAGCGGGGATGGCTACACCTTC. It yields the protein CASSMSGDGYTF.

The V gene is TRBV15, the J gene TRBJ1-4; 10 bases fit TRBD1. Germline-derived CDR1 and CDR2 are LNHNV and YYDKDF (reference sequence). V shed 2 bases, J shed 7 bases, and the junction held 7 bases outside the gene matches. The CDR3 has 16 amino acids. The CDR3, as DNA: TGTGCCACCAGCAGAAAAGACAGGGGGCCGGGTGAAAAACTGTTTTTT. It specifies CATSRKDRGPGEKLFF.

V gene TRBV30 combines with J gene TRBJ1-5, with D maybe TRBD1 (6 bases). Trimming pared 0 bases from V and 1 base from J, leaving 19 bases between. Germline V gene lookup returns CDR1 GTSNPN and CDR2 SVGIG (reference sequence). The CDR3 sequence is 18 residues long. Here the CDR3 DNA reads TGTGCCTGGAGTGTCAAACAGGGCCTCGGGTTGAGCAATCAGCCCCAGCATTTT. Residues: CAWSVKQGLGLSNQPQHF.

The chain uses TRBV5-4 and TRBJ2-3, with 9 nucleotides matching TRBD2. Germline trimming cut 4 bases from V and 5 bases from J; bases unmatched to any gene: 11. This CDR3 spans 16 amino acids. The V gene's germline CDR1 is SGHNT and CDR2 YYREEE (reference sequence). This chain's CDR3 is CASSVLGGGAVDTQYF. The CDR3 bases are TGTGCCAGCAGCGTCCTTGGCGGGGGGGCCGTAGATACGCAGTATTTT.

This sequence joins TRBV2 and TRBJ2-3, with D possibly being TRBD2 (6 bases). The CDR3 runs to 12 residues. Germline assignment: CDR1 SNHLY and CDR2 FYNNEI. Trimming took 8 bases from V and 4 from J, leaving 10 bases between them. The DNA for the CDR3 is TGTGCCAGCGGGACTGCTCCAGATACGCAGTATTTT. It codes for CASGTAPDTQYF.

This chain connects TRBV6-1 to TRBJ1-6; 7 bases fit TRBD1. The CDR3 has 15 amino acids. With 1 base clipped from V and 4 bases from J, the junction kept 1 base outside the gene matches. CDR1 is MNHNS and CDR2 is SASEGT in the germline V gene. DNA for the CDR3: TGTGCCAGCAGTGAAGAGGACAGGTATAATTCACCCCTCCACTTT. Encoded protein: CASSEEDRYNSPLHF.

The CDR3 DNA sequence: TGCGCCAGCAGTCGGACAGGGGGAGGGGAGCAGTACTTC. Protein sequence: CASSRTGGGEQYF. The chain couples TRBV10-1 to TRBJ2-5, with 10 bases lining up with TRBD1. The J segment lost 11 bases and the V segment lost 5 bases, leaving 8 bases of the junction unmatched. Germline-derived CDR1 and CDR2 are WNHNN and SYGVQD (reference sequence). The CDR3 totals 13 residues.

The chain joins TRBV21-1 to TRBJ2-7; TRBD1 was called by the table and not checked on the DNA. TRBV21-1 is reported as a pseudogene. The CDR3 runs to 12 residues. The CDR3 DNA follows: TGTGCCAGCAGCAGGGGCGGCTACGAGCAGTACTTC. It specifies CASSRGGYEQYF.

CDR3 amino acids: CASSRTTNEKLFF. DNA of the CDR3: TGTGCCAGCAGCCGTACAACTAATGAAAAACTGTTTTTT. This chain links TRBV5-4 with TRBJ1-4; the D is unclear. The CDR3 runs to 13 residues. The germline V and J ends were trimmed by 4 bases and 0 bases, with 4 bases remaining between them. Germline V gives CDR1 SGHNT, CDR2 YYREEE (reference sequence).

This sequence joins TRBV4-2 and TRBJ1-5, with D perhaps matching TRBD1 (5 bases). CDR1 LGHNA and CDR2 YNFKEQ come from the germline V gene. The V end lost 4 bases, the J end lost 7 bases, and 17 bases lay between the germline ends. The CDR3 has 15 residues. The CDR3 DNA reads TGTGCCAGCAGCCCAAGGAGTGAACAGGTCCAGCCCCAGCATTTT. This gives the protein CASSPRSEQVQPQHF.

The chain recombines TRBV7-2 with TRBJ2-7, with a weak D call TRBD2 (6 bases). V was pared by 5 bases and J by 4 bases, with 12 bases between. CDR1 and CDR2 (germline): SGHTA, FQGNSA. This CDR3 comprises 13 residues. DNA of the CDR3: TGTGCCAGCAGCCGAGGGAGCGGGTACGAGCAGTACTTC. Its protein product is CASSRGSGYEQYF.